These 2 T cell receptor beta chains were all obtained from the same sample, sequenced in a study of cytomegalovirus exposure and HLA in healthy donors. This PCR relied on a set of 60 Vbeta primers and 13 Jbeta primers. The repertoire was sequenced with immunoSEQ multiplex PCR; TCRdb's copy has only in-frame clones and lacks some. The sample has 95,000 to 150,000 clones, 78% seen once. Sequenced material: PBMCs. Receptors were obtained from a man aged 25-45 years in good health and CMV-seropositive.

V is TRBV6-6 and J is TRBJ1-4; 7 nucleotides line up with TRBD1. Germline V CDR1 and CDR2: MNHNY, SVGAGI (reference sequence). The CDR3 spans 13 residues. Losses at the gene ends were 7 bases for V and 8 bases for J; bases not matched to a gene: 7. The CDR3 region is CASTRGVGEKLFF. The DNA of the CDR3 is TGTGCCAGCACCAGGGGGGTTGGAGAAAAACTGTTTTTT.

The rearrangement joins TRBV30 to TRBJ1-5, with D unresolved. With 8 bases removed from V and 0 bases from J, the gap between germline ends came to 14 bases. Germline lookup yields CDR1 GTSNPN and CDR2 SVGIG (reference sequence). This CDR3 spans 14 amino acids. CDR3 nucleotides: TGTGCCGGCGGAGCAGCTAGTAGCAATCAGCCCCAGCATTTT. As protein: CAGGAASSNQPQHF.